One T cell receptor (beta chain) is described in this entry. Its antigen remains unidentified. RNA transcripts gave rise to amplified TCR beta CDR3 regions. HTBI primers were employed in a first-round RT-PCR of the TCR CDR3. TCRdb used MiXCR to reprocess the multiplex PCR reads, holding one entry per CDR3 protein. The sample records around 300,000 distinct CDR3 sequences, more than 11% being singletons. Trimming cost V 3 bases and J 3 bases; bases outside gene matches: 21. The CDR3 extends over 21 amino acids. The source of the sample is a study of T cells in Graves' hyperthyroidism and ophthalmopathy. Study as a whole: Peripheral blood collection took place at initial diagnosis, before any treatment.

With a duration under 2 months, the hyperthyroidism was newly diagnosed in patients aged 18 to 65. Diagnoses used clinical symptoms, serum thyroxine and TRAb, thyroid ultrasound and orbital computed tomography. Study-level findings and limits: Ophthalmopathy was separated from stable hyperthyroidism by a 13 V-J model.

The sample was blood. The chain uses TRBV12-3 or TRBV12-4 and TRBJ1-4, with TRBD1 matching 8 bases. The TCR comes from a woman aged 30 to 39 with Graves' hyperthyroidism. CDR3 residues: CASSFRGQVFKSTGANEKLFF. DNA of the CDR3: TGTGCCAGCAGTTTTAGGGGACAGGTTTTTAAGTCAACGGGGGCTAATGAAAAACTGTTTTTT.